Below, 12 T cell receptor beta chains from the same sample are listed, as sequenced in a study of regulatory T cells in long-lasting Graves disease. The TCR beta library used iRepertoire HTBI primers with Arm-PCR amplification of CDR3. MiXCR, applied by TCRdb to the multiplex PCR reads, yields one record per CDR3 protein. This sample carries 550,000 to 600,000 distinct CDR3 sequences, about 16% of them seen once, and the ten largest clones take 12%. Time point reported: newly diagnosed GD, antithyroid drugs for less than 3 months. Preparation of the TCR library used RNA extracted from PBMCs. This same sample was also part of a study on T cells in Graves' hyperthyroidism and ophthalmopathy.

The sample consisted of peripheral blood mononuclear cells (PBMCs), taken at new diagnosis, from a patient treated with antithyroid drugs. Source of these receptors: a man younger than 30 with Graves disease.

This clonotype was seen only a few times. This sequence joins TRBV29-1 and TRBJ1-1, with 8 bases identical to TRBD1. Germline V CDR1 and CDR2: SQVTM, ANQGSEA. J gave up 8 bases and V 4 bases, and 3 bases lay outside the gene matches. The CDR3 has 11 residues. Here the CDR3 reads CSVVGTGEAFF. The CDR3 bases are TGCAGCGTTGTTGGGACAGGCGAAGCTTTCTTT.

The chain couples TRBV12-3 or TRBV12-4 to TRBJ2-7; TRBD2 agrees at 14 bases. V lost 6 bases to trimming and J lost 0 bases; unmatched junction nucleotides: 16. The CDR3 covers 20 residues. CDR3 amino acids: CASRPTRLAGGPTSSYEQYF. In nucleotides, the CDR3 is TGTGCCAGCAGACCAACTCGACTAGCGGGAGGGCCTACTAGCTCCTACGAGCAGTACTTC.

The chain carries TRBV20-1 and TRBJ2-7; 8 bases are a match to TRBD2. Trimming removed 3 bases from V and 0 bases from J; junction bases left unmatched: 4. CDR1 is DFQATT, CDR2 SNEGSKA, per germline (reference sequence). CDR3 size: 14 residues. Written as DNA, the CDR3 is TGCAGTGCTAGCCTAGCGGGCTCCTCCTACGAGCAGTACTTC. Protein sequence: CSASLAGSSYEQYF.

This clonotype has at least ten counts. This chain links TRBV6-2 or TRBV6-3 with TRBJ2-7; no reliable D call. Germline V gives CDR1 MNHEY, CDR2 SVGEGT. V was cut by 2 bases and J by 0 bases, with 8 bases left in between. The length of the CDR3 is 14 residues. CDR3 region: CASSYARPSYEQYF. The CDR3, as DNA: TGTGCCAGCAGTTACGCCAGGCCCTCCTACGAGCAGTACTTC.

There are many counts of this clonotype. J is TRBJ2-2 and V is TRBV2; possible D gene TRBD2, 6 bases. The CDR3 has 14 residues. V lost 8 bases and J lost 3, with 13 bases in between. From germline, CDR1 is SNHLY and CDR2 FYNNEI. The CDR3 spells CASVKGDYTGELFF. The CDR3 bases are TGTGCCAGCGTGAAAGGGGACTACACCGGGGAGCTGTTTTTT.

This chain links TRBV20-1 with TRBJ2-7; TRBD2 might be the D (5 bases). From germline, CDR1 is DFQATT and CDR2 SNEGSKA (reference sequence). Trimming pared 1 base from V and 2 bases from J, leaving 18 bases between. The CDR3 has 16 amino acids. The CDR3: CSARGQSAGTTYEQYF. CDR3 sequence (DNA): TGCAGTGCTAGAGGGCAATCGGCGGGCACCACCTACGAGCAGTACTTC.

This clonotype was seen a handful of times. CDR3 sequence (DNA): TGTGCCTGGGAAGCGACAGAAAACACTGAAGCTTTCTTT. This translates into CAWEATENTEAFF. The chain employs TRBV30 and TRBJ1-1, with D possibly matching TRBD1 (5 bases). The CDR3 spans 13 residues. The V gene lost 5 bases and the J gene lost 2 bases, with 12 bases spanning the gap. Germline-derived CDR1 and CDR2 are GTSNPN and SVGIG (reference sequence).

This clonotype appeared many times. The CDR3 loop is CASKAGGVSYNEQFF. DNA of the CDR3: TGCGCCAGCAAAGCGGGGGGTGTCTCCTACAATGAGCAGTTCTTC. The chain combines TRBV5-1 with TRBJ2-1; TRBD2 matches at 9 bases. Germline V lookup: CDR1 SGHRS, CDR2 YFSETQ. The V and J ends lost 6 bases and 0 bases, in that order; junction bases with no gene match: 4. The CDR3 totals 15 residues.

The V call is TRBV5-1, the J call TRBJ2-3, with a possible D match to TRBD2 (6 bases). Germline lookup yields CDR1 SGHRS and CDR2 YFSETQ. Deletions cut 4 bases from V and 0 bases from J, with 12 bases between. The CDR3 runs to 15 residues. CDR3 sequence (DNA): TGCGCCAGCAGCCCGGGGGACCCTAGCACAGATACGCAGTATTTT. Its protein is CASSPGDPSTDTQYF.

This chain connects TRBV7-2 to TRBJ1-3, with D possibly being TRBD1 (6 bases). Germline V gene lookup returns CDR1 SGHTA and CDR2 FQGNSA. The length of the CDR3 is 17 residues. Deletions cut 3 bases from V and 0 bases from J, with 15 bases between. The CDR3 region is CASSFLWTESSGNTIYF. CDR3 sequence (DNA): TGTGCCAGCAGCTTCCTATGGACAGAAAGCTCTGGAAACACCATATATTTT. The whole variable domain, filled in from reference TRBV7-2 and TRBJ1-3, reads GAGVSQSPSNKVTEKGKDVELRCDPISGHTALYWYRQSLGQGLEFLIYFQGNSAPDKSGLPSDRFSAERTGGSVSTLTIQRTQQEDSAVYLCASSFLWTESSGNTIYFGEGSWLTVV.

A few counts support this clonotype. The chain recombines TRBV14 with TRBJ2-7; no clear D gene. V lost 1 base to trimming and J lost 3 bases, with 7 bases between them. The CDR3 has 13 residues. Germline CDR1 SGHDN, CDR2 FVKESK. CDR3: CASSQVSLYEQYF. The CDR3 DNA reads TGTGCCAGCAGCCAAGTCAGCCTCTACGAGCAGTACTTC. The full variable domain, its missing parts supplied by reference TRBV14 and TRBJ2-7, is EAGVTQFPSHSVIEKGQTVTLRCDPISGHDNLYWYRRVMGKEIKFLLHFVKESKQDESGMPNNRFLAERTGGTYSTLKVQPAELEDSGVYFCASSQVSLYEQYFGPGTRLTVT.

The rearrangement joins TRBV25-1 to TRBJ1-2; 9 bases line up with TRBD1. The CDR3 consists of 14 residues. The junction had 4 bases not matched to a gene; V was cut back by 6 bases and J by 2 bases. CDR1 and CDR2 (germline): MGHDK, SYGVNS. The CDR3 DNA is TGTGCCAGCAGCGCCGACAGGGGGAACTATGGCTACACCTTC. Translated: CASSADRGNYGYTF.